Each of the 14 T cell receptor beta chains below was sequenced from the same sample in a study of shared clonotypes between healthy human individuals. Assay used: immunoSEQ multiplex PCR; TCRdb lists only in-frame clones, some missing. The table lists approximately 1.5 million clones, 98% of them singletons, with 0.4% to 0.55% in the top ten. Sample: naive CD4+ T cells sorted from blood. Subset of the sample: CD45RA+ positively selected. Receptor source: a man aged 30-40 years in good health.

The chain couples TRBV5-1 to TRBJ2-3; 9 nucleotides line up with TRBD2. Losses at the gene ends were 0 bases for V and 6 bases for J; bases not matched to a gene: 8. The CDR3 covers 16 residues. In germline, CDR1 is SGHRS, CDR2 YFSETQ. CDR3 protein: CASSLALAGSIDTQYF. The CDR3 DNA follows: TGCGCCAGCAGCTTGGCCCTAGCGGGGTCCATCGATACGCAGTATTTT. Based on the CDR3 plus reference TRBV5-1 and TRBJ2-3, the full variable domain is KAGVTQTPRYLIKTRGQQVTLSCSPISGHRSVSWYQQTPGQGLQFLFEYFSETQRNKGNFPGRFSGRQFSNSRSEMNVSTLELGDSALYLCASSLALAGSIDTQYFGPGTRLTVL.

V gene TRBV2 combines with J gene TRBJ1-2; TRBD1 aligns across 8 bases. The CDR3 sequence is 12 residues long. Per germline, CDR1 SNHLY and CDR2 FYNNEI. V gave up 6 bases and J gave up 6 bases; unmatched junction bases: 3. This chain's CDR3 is CASREDRDGYTF. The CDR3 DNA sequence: TGTGCCAGCAGGGAGGACAGGGATGGCTACACCTTC.

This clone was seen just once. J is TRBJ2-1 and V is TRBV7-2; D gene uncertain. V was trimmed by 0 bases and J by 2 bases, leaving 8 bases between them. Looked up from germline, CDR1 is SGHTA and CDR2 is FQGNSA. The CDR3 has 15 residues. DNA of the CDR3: TGTGCCAGCAGCTTAGCATGGGCGACCTACAATGAGCAGTTCTTC. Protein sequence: CASSLAWATYNEQFF.

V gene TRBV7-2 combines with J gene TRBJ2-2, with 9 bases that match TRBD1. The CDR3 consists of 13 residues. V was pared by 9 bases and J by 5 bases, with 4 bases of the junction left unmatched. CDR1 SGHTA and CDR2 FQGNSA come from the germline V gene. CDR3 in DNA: TGTGCCAGAGGGACAGGGATGACCGGGGAGCTGTTTTTT. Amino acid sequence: CARGTGMTGELFF.

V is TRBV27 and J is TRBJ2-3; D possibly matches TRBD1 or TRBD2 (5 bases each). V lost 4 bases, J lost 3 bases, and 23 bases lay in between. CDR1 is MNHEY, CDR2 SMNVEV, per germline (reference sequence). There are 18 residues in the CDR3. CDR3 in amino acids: CASSCPGPAIILTDTQYF. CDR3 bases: TGTGCCAGCAGTTGCCCGGGACCCGCTATCATCCTTACAGATACGCAGTATTTT.

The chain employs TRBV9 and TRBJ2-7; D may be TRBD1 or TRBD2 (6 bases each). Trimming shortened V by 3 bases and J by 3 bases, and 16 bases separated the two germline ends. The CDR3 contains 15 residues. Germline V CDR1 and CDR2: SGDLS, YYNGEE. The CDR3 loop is CASSGGGTTIYEQYF. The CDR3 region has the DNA TGTGCCAGCAGCGGAGGGGGGACAACCATCTACGAGCAGTACTTC.

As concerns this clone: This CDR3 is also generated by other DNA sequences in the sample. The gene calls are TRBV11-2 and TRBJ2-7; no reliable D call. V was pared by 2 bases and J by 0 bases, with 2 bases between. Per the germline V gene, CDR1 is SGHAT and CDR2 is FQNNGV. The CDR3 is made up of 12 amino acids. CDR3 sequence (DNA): TGTGCCAGCAGCTTAAACTCCTACGAGCAGTACTTC. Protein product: CASSLNSYEQYF.

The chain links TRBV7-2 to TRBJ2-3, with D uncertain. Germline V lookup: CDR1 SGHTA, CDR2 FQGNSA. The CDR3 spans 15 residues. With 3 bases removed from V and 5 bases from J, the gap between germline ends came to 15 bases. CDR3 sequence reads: CASSFRAQLVDTQYF. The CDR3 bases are TGTGCCAGCAGCTTCCGGGCCCAATTAGTAGATACGCAGTATTTT.

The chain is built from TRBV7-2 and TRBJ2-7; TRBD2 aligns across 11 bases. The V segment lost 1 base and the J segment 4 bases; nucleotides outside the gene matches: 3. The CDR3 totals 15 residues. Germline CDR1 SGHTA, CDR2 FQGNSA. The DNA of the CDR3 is TGTGCCAGCAGCTTAGATAGCGGGAGGGCGTACGAGCAGTACTTC. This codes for CASSLDSGRAYEQYF.

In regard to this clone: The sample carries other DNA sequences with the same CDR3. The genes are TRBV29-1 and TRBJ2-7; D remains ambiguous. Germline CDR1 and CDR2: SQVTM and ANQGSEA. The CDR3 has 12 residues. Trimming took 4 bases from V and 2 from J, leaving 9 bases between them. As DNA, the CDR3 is TGCAGCGTTGTCCCGGGCCCCTACGAGCAGTACTTC. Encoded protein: CSVVPGPYEQYF.

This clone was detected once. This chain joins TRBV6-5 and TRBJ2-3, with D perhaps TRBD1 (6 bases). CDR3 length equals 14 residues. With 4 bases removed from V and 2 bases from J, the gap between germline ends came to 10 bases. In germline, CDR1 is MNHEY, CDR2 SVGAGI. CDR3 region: CASSSGTFTDTQYF. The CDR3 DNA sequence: TGTGCCAGCAGTTCGGGGACATTCACAGATACGCAGTATTTT.

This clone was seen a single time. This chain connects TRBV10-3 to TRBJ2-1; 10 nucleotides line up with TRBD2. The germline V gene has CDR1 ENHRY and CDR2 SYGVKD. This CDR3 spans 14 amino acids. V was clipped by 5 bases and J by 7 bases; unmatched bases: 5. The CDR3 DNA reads TGTGCCATCAGTCAGCGGGAGGGCCAAAATGAGCAGTTCTTC. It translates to CAISQREGQNEQFF.

The CDR3 spells CASSLVGLAGAGEQYF. The CDR3 nucleotides are TGCGCCAGCAGCTTGGTGGGACTAGCGGGAGCCGGGGAGCAGTACTTC. The chain combines TRBV5-1 with TRBJ2-7, with TRBD2 matching 14 bases. The CDR3 has 16 residues. The germline V gene encodes CDR1 SGHRS and CDR2 YFSETQ. V dropped 0 bases and J dropped 7; count of bases not matched to a gene: 6.

Here the CDR3 reads CASSLRTSGVSTSYEQYF. The DNA of the CDR3 is TGTGCCAGCAGTTTACGAACTAGCGGGGTTTCAACCTCCTACGAGCAGTACTTC. The chain has TRBV27 and TRBJ2-7; TRBD2 agrees at 10 bases. With V trimmed by 2 bases and J by 0 bases, 10 bases remained unmatched. Germline CDR1 reads MNHEY; CDR2 reads SMNVEV (reference sequence). This CDR3 is 18 amino acids long.